This T cell receptor (beta chain) was sequenced during a study of T cells in Graves' hyperthyroidism and ophthalmopathy. Overall study findings and caveats: Blood also showed most of the thyroid clonotypes that were expanded above 0.001.

RNA transcripts were the template for amplifying TCR beta CDR3 regions. In the first-round RT-PCR of the TCR CDR3, the HTBI primer set was used. MiXCR was run by TCRdb on the multiplex PCR reads, yielding one entry per CDR3 protein. The sample records roughly 570,000 distinct CDR3 sequences, 46% being singletons. This clonotype was recorded at least ten times. Its antigen remains unidentified. The clonotype was recovered from an adult woman with Graves' disease, either hyperthyroidism or ophthalmopathy (not recorded which). The specimen sequenced was peripheral blood or thyroid tissue (not recorded which).

The CDR3 DNA reads as TGTGCCAGTAGCAGGGGAGACTTCTCCTACGAGCAGTACTTC. This translates into CASSRGDFSYEQYF. This chain connects TRBV19 to TRBJ2-7, with D possibly TRBD1 on 6 matching bases. Germline lookup yields CDR1 LNHDA and CDR2 SQIVND (reference sequence). V lost 6 bases and J lost 0, with 12 bases in between. This CDR3 comprises 14 residues.